The clone carrying this T cell receptor beta chain was seen a handful of times. The antigen remains unidentified. 13 Jbeta primers and 60 Vbeta primers were used for the PCR. Only in-frame clones appear in the TCRdb table, and some are missing; sequencing was by immunoSEQ multiplex PCR. The table includes some 200,000 clones, roughly 70% detected once. This entry is derived from a study of cytomegalovirus exposure and HLA in healthy donors. Whole-study context: Out of 150 million to 200 million T cells, an earlier analysis found more than 95 million unique TCR beta sequences in total.

Study outcomes and limitations: The study found most TCR sequences rare, yet found some public TCRs in many donors.

The CDR3 runs 14 residues. The V gene's germline CDR1 is LNHNV and CDR2 YYDKDF (reference sequence). V was pared by 0 bases and J by 11 bases, with 11 bases between. This chain joins TRBV15 and TRBJ1-6, with D unclear. The sample consisted of PBMCs. The TCR comes from a man in his forties in good health and CMV-seropositive. CDR3 in amino acids: CATSRDASEAPLHF. CDR3 coding DNA: TGTGCCACCAGCAGAGATGCGTCGGAGGCACCCCTCCACTTT.